This T cell receptor beta chain was sequenced in a study (dated by TCRdb to the mid-2010s). Study-wide context: Whether tumor-infiltrating Tregs in breast cancer are recruited from blood Tregs or converted in situ from other CD4+ T cell subsets was tested. Here is what the overall study found, with its caveats: The TCR alpha and beta sequences of tumor-infiltrating Tregs showed the greatest overlap with tumor naive CD4+ T cells, followed by blood naive CD4+ T cells. Rather than covering whole repertoires, validation in the larger cohort was restricted to a single TCR beta V-J rearrangement. In terms of TCR gene usage, tumor memory CD4+ T cells clustered together with blood and lymph node memory CD4+ cells, as well as with lymph node naive CD4+ cells.

Full-length TCR variable regions were amplified by 5' RACE PCR with constant-region reverse primers, followed by semi-nested PCR with Nested Universal Primer A. Using the ReliaPrep RNA Cell Miniprep System, total RNA was extracted, and the SMARTer RACE 5'/3' Kit was then used to reverse transcribe the RNA into 5'RACE-ready cDNA. Multiplex adaptors were used to barcode the full-length TCR alpha and beta libraries, which were then sequenced on an Illumina MiSeq. In the paper's pipeline: For each of nine subset-tissue groups, sequencing data from the five patients were pooled, and the groups were compared by unsupervised clustering of TCR gene usage. The Morisita-Horn index was used to calculate repertoire similarity, with shared sequences weighted by how much each contributed to each repertoire. TCRdb's own reprocessing of the public reads used fastp at Q25 and MiXCR and kept productive beta chains. Rows matching on CDR3 protein sequence are summarized as one entry with the most common DNA and genes. The V and J calls follow TCRdb's processing rather than the paper's. This sample gives 50,000 to 75,000 distinct CDR3 sequences in total; approximately 23% of them show up just once. Over 2.5% of the sample goes to the ten largest clones.

V trim: 4 bases; J trim: 4 bases; unmatched bases: 10. Reading the germline V gene gives CDR1 SGHRS and CDR2 YFSETQ. The CDR3 goes from the cysteine to the phenylalanine over 15 residues. This entry keeps only the CDR3 DNA: 45 bases, framed from base 1. This clonotype was seen only a few times. Its antigen is still unknown. Base qualities are not provided; no much larger clone lies one nucleotide away. Memory CD4+ T cells were isolated as CD4+CD45RO+CD25- cells. Tregs, naive and memory CD4+ T cells from tumor, blood and ipsilateral draining lymph nodes of a handful of breast cancer patients underwent full-length TCR alpha and beta sequencing. Tumor tissue, along with lymph nodes from ipsilateral axillary dissection, was perfused with PBS, minced, and then digested using collagenase I and hyaluronidase. Ficoll density gradient centrifugation was used to isolate mononuclear cells from lymph nodes or from 50 ml of peripheral blood. Sorted cell populations were confirmed by FACS to exceed 90% purity.

This sequence originates from a female donor with breast cancer. The sequencing sample was made of memory CD4+ T cells sorted from a lymph node. The cell subset or site tag for this specimen amounts to: memory CD4+ T cells, CD4+CD45RO+CD25-. The V and J genes are TRBV5-1 and TRBJ2-7, with 8 bases aligning to TRBD1. The DNA sequence is given as TGCGCCAGCAGCCAACAACCGGGACAGGCGTACGAGCAGTACTTC. The translation is CASSQQPGQAYEQYF.